This T cell receptor beta chain appears in the sequencing data of a study of blood T cell repertoires in COVID-19. Overall study: The United States, Italy and Spain supplied acute and convalescent COVID-19 samples.

Data came from immunoSEQ multiplex PCR; TCRdb stores just in-frame clones and leaves some out. The sample holds around 380,000 clones, around 87% seen once. Looked up from germline, CDR1 is GTSNPN and CDR2 is SVGIG (reference sequence). V was cut by 4 bases and J by 12 bases, with 15 bases left in between. The CDR3 length is 11 residues. Participants reported their clinical history, and cohort assignment relied on those reports. Two consecutive negative NP/OP PCR tests, clearance, or resolved symptoms defined Cohort 3 recovery. What was sequenced was PBMCs or T cells enriched from blood (not recorded which). The chain carries TRBV30 and TRBJ1-1, with D possibly TRBD1 on 5 matching bases. This TCR was recovered from a man aged 30 to 45 who had recovered from COVID-19. This chain's CDR3 is CAWKGTTITFF. CDR3 nucleotide sequence: TGTGCCTGGAAGGGGACTACGATAACTTTCTTT.